Below, one T cell receptor (beta chain) is given with its context. Germline V gene data show CDR1 as SGDLS and CDR2 as YYNGEE. J gave up 2 bases and V 5 bases, and 12 bases lay outside the gene matches. The CDR3 spans 16 residues. Original methodology: For nucleated cells, counts were estimated from reference gene primer amplification. Clones were sequenced by immunoSEQ multiplex PCR, and TCRdb holds only the in-frame ones, with some missing. The DNA was the basis for D and trimming; V, J and clone size are from that table. The repertoire consists of roughly 30,000 clones, with approximately 78% occurring once and the leading ten covering roughly 7.5%. This sample is part of a study of blood T cell repertoires in COVID-19. Across the whole study: Acute-phase and convalescent COVID-19 samples originated in the United States, Italy and Spain. The analysed material was cDNA or gDNA that came from T cells, B-cell-depleted T cells, or PBMCs.

Material for sequencing was peripheral blood. The clonotype was recovered from a woman aged 55 to 70 with acute or convalescent COVID-19. This chain connects TRBV9 to TRBJ1-2, with TRBD1 matching 7 bases. In nucleotides, the CDR3 is TGTGCCAGCAGTTTCACGACAGGGATGGCAAACTATGGCTACACCTTC. Amino acids: CASSFTTGMANYGYTF.